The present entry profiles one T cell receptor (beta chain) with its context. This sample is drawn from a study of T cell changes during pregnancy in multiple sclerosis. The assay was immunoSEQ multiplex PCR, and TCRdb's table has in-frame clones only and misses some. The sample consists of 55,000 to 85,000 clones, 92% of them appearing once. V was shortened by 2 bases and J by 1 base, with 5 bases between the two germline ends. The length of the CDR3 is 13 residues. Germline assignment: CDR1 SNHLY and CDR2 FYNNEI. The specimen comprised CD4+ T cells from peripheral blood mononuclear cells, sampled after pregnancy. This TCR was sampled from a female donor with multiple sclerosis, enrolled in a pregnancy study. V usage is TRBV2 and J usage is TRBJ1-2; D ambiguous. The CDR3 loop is CASSEIINYGYTF. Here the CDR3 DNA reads TGTGCCAGCAGTGAAATTATTAACTATGGCTACACCTTC.